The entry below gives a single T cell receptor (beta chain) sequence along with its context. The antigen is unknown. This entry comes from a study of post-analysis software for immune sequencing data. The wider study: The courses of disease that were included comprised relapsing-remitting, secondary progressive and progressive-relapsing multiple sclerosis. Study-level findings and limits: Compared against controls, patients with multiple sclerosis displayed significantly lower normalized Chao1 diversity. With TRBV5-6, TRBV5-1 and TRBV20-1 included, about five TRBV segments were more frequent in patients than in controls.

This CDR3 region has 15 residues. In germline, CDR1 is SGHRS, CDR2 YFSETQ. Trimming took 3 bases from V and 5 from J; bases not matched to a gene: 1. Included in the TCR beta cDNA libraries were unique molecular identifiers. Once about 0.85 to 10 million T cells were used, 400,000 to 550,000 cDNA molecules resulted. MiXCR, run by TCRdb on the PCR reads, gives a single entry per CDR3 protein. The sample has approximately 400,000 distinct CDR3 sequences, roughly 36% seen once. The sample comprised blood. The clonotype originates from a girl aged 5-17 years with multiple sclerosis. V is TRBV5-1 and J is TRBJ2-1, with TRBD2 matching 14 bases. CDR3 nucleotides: TGCGCCAGCAGCTCGGGACTAGCGGGGGACAATGAGCAGTTCTTC. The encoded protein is CASSSGLAGDNEQFF. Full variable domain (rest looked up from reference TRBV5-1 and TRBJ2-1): KAGVTQTPRYLIKTRGQQVTLSCSPISGHRSVSWYQQTPGQGLQFLFEYFSETQRNKGNFPGRFSGRQFSNSRSEMNVSTLELGDSALYLCASSSGLAGDNEQFFGPGTRLTVL.